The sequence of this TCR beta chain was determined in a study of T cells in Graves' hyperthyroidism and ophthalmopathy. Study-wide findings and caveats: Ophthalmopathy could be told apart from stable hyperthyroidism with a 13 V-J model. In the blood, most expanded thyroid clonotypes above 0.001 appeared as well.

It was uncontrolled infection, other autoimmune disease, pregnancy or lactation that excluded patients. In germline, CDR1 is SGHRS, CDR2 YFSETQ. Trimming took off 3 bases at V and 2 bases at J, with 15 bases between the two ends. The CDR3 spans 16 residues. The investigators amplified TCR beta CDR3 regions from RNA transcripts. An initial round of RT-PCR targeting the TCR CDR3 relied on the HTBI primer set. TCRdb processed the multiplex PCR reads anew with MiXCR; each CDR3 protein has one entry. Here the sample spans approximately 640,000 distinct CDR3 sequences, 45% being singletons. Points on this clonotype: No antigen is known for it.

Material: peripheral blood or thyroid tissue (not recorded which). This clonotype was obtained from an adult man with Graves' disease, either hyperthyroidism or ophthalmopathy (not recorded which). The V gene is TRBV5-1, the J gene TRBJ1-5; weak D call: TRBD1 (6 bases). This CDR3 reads CASSSRLQGGNQPQHF. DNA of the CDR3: TGCGCCAGCAGCTCCCGCTTACAGGGAGGCAATCAGCCCCAGCATTTT.